One and the same sample provided the 8 T cell receptor beta chains below, sequenced in a study of read filtering for tumor transcriptome and immune sequencing. This library used roughly 400 ng RNA and molecular barcoded adaptors spanning alpha/delta and beta/gamma chains. TCRdb independently ran MiXCR on the reads; one entry per CDR3 protein. The table shows around 140,000 distinct CDR3 sequences, with approximately 13% occurring only once. The specimen sequenced was a population of CD138-negative cells sorted from bone marrow. These receptor sequences come from a donor at least 40 years old with multiple myeloma.

Many counts were recorded for this clonotype. J is TRBJ2-1 and V is TRBV19; 7 bases agree with TRBD2. V gave up 6 bases and J gave up 8 bases; unmatched junction bases: 13. The CDR3 loop spans 15 amino acids. Germline V gives CDR1 LNHDA, CDR2 SQIVND (reference sequence). CDR3 residues: CASSSGLGRIYEQFF. CDR3 nucleotide sequence: TGTGCCAGTAGCTCAGGACTAGGCCGGATCTATGAGCAGTTCTTC.

By sample share, this clonotype is medium-sized (0.01 to 0.1%). V usage is TRBV29-1 and J usage is TRBJ2-5; tentatively, D is TRBD1 (5 bases). The CDR3 loop spans 13 amino acids. Trimming pared 8 bases from V and 4 bases from J, leaving 17 bases between. Germline loops: CDR1 SQVTM, CDR2 ANQGSEA. The DNA for the CDR3 is TGCAGCATAAGACTCGACAGTATAGAGACCCAGTACTTC. It specifies CSIRLDSIETQYF.

This clonotype was detected only once. This likely traces to a read error, being one base from a far larger clone. The chain employs TRBV5-6 and TRBJ2-1; no reliable D call. The CDR3 sequence is 12 residues long. Germline values: CDR1 SGHDT, CDR2 YYEEEE. The DNA for the CDR3 is TGTGCCGGCAGCTTGGGCTACAATGAGCAGTTCTTC. It codes for CAGSLGYNEQFF.

This clonotype was seen repeatedly, ten times or more. The CDR3 sequence: CASSLDRGGGAEAFF. Written as DNA, the CDR3 is TGTGCCAGCAGCTTAGATAGAGGGGGCGGGGCTGAAGCTTTCTTT. The rearrangement joins TRBV7-2 to TRBJ1-1; 7 bases match TRBD1. Germline V gene data show CDR1 as SGHTA and CDR2 as FQGNSA. Trimming removed 1 base from V and 6 bases from J; junction bases left unmatched: 8. CDR3 length: 15 residues.

This clonotype was recorded at least ten times. This chain uses TRBV12-3 or TRBV12-4 with TRBJ1-5; D is ambiguous. The V end lost 6 bases, the J end lost 0 bases, and 18 bases lay between the germline ends. The CDR3 covers 17 residues. The CDR3 nucleotides read TGTGCCAGCAGCAAACTTGGAGGGAGTGATAGCAATCAGCCCCAGCATTTT. This gives the protein CASSKLGGSDSNQPQHF.

This clonotype was detected many times. DNA of the CDR3: TGTGCCAGCAGTTACGGCTACAATGAAAAACTGTTTTTT. It specifies CASSYGYNEKLFF. The rearrangement uses TRBV6-6 and TRBJ1-4; D is unresolved. CDR3 length: 13 residues. V was shortened by 2 bases and J by 5 bases, with 6 bases between the two germline ends. CDR1 and CDR2 (germline): MNHNY, SVGAGI (reference sequence).

This clonotype was counted ten times or more. The J gene is TRBJ1-2, the V gene TRBV9; 8 bases are a match to TRBD1. This CDR3 has 17 residues. V dropped 2 bases and J dropped 2; count of bases not matched to a gene: 11. Germline V lookup: CDR1 SGDLS, CDR2 YYNGEE. CDR3 in amino acids: CASSVRGPGDENYGYTF. DNA of the CDR3: TGTGCCAGCAGCGTCAGGGGGCCCGGAGACGAGAACTATGGCTACACCTTC.

This chain uses TRBV19 with TRBJ2-3, with D perhaps TRBD2 (6 bases). Germline-derived CDR1 and CDR2 are LNHDA and SQIVND (reference sequence). Trimming took 8 bases from V and 0 from J, leaving 15 bases between them. CDR3 length equals 15 residues. CDR3 amino acids: CASRGSGLSTDTQYF. In DNA, the CDR3 is TGTGCCAGTCGGGGTAGCGGACTTAGCACAGATACGCAGTATTTT.